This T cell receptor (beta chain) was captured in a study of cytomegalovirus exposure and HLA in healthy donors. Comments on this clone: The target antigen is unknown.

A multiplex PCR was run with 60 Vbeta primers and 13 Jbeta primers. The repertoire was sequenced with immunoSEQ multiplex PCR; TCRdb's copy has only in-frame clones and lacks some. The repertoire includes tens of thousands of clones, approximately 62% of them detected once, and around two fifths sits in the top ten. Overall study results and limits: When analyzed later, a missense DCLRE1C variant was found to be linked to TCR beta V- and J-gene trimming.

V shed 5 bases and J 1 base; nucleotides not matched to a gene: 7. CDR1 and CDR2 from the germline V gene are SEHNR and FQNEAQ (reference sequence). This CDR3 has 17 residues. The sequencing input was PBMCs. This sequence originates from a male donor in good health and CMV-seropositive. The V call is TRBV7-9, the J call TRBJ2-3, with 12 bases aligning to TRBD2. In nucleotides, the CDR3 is TGTGCCAGCAGCCCCGGACTAGCGGGGACTCGCACAGATACGCAGTATTTT. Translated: CASSPGLAGTRTDTQYF.